Shown below are 18 T cell receptor beta chains from a single sample sequenced in a study of T-cell memory formation after mild COVID-19. One entry per CDR3 protein results from TCRdb running MiXCR on the 5' RACE reads. The data contain about 240,000 distinct CDR3 sequences, 9.4% of them seen just once; the ten biggest clones take up under 25%. Sequenced: PBMCs or a T cell subset sorted from them (not recorded which). Every receptor here comes from a man aged 18 to 29 who had mild COVID-19 (a few samples of this study predate the infection). Cell type and time point are not known.

This clonotype has more than one count but fewer than ten. The chain uses TRBV6-2 or TRBV6-3 and TRBJ1-5, with D possibly TRBD1 on 6 matching bases. Germline CDR1 reads MNHEY; CDR2 reads SVGEGT. This CDR3 comprises 15 residues. The V end was cut by 0 bases, the J end by 9 bases, with 15 bases between. The CDR3 region has the DNA TGTGCCAGCAGTTACTCGGATCGGGGGGCTTGGCCCCAGCATTTT. Encoded protein: CASSYSDRGAWPQHF.

This clonotype was recorded a few times. CDR3 sequence (DNA): TGTGCCAGCAGTCTCAACGGAGTGTATCAGCCCCAGCATTTT. It encodes CASSLNGVYQPQHF. This chain connects TRBV6-2 or TRBV6-3 to TRBJ1-5; D unclear. This CDR3 has 14 residues. The V and J ends lost 5 bases and 5 bases respectively, with 13 bases between them. In germline, CDR1 is MNHEY, CDR2 SVGEGT.

V and J are TRBV5-4 and TRBJ1-1; possibly TRBD1 for D (5 bases). CDR3 length: 14 residues. Germline lookup yields CDR1 SGHNT and CDR2 YYREEE (reference sequence). Trimming took 3 bases from V and 0 from J, leaving 9 bases between them. The chain's CDR3 is CASSWGTMNTEAFF. The DNA for the CDR3 is TGTGCCAGCAGCTGGGGGACCATGAACACTGAAGCTTTCTTT.

This clonotype was detected many times. The chain is built from TRBV30 and TRBJ2-1; the match to TRBD1 covers 11 bases. J was trimmed by 8 bases and V by 2 bases; bases with no gene match: 8. The CDR3 loop spans 15 amino acids. Germline lookup yields CDR1 GTSNPN and CDR2 SVGIG (reference sequence). The CDR3 spells CAWSPGTGGSDEQFF. The CDR3 DNA sequence: TGTGCCTGGAGTCCGGGGACAGGGGGTTCGGATGAGCAGTTCTTC.

The chain has TRBV28 and TRBJ1-2; D is unresolved. Trimming took 4 bases from V and 3 from J, leaving 15 bases between them. The CDR3 loop spans 15 amino acids. The germline V gene encodes CDR1 MDHEN and CDR2 SYDVKM. CDR3: CASSSPPLSYYGYTF. The DNA for the CDR3 is TGTGCCAGCAGTTCTCCCCCCCTAAGCTACTATGGCTACACCTTC.

This clonotype was observed many times. The V call is TRBV11-2, the J call TRBJ2-2; weak D call: TRBD2 (5 bases). Germline V CDR1 and CDR2: SGHAT, FQNNGV. V was trimmed by 6 bases and J by 5 bases, leaving 13 bases between them. The CDR3 runs to 14 residues. CDR3 in amino acids: CASSSEGLTGELFF. In nucleotides, the CDR3 is TGTGCCAGCAGTTCAGAGGGCCTGACCGGGGAGCTGTTTTTT.

In this sample, this clonotype turned up a few times. The CDR3 is CSVAEGGGYTF. The CDR3 DNA is TGCAGTGTCGCGGAGGGGGGTGGCTACACCTTC. This sequence joins TRBV20-1 and TRBJ1-2, with D perhaps TRBD1 (6 bases). CDR3 length: 11 residues. The germline V gene encodes CDR1 DFQATT and CDR2 SNEGSKA (reference sequence). V lost 7 bases, J lost 7 bases, and 13 bases lay in between.

This clonotype was recorded many times. CDR3 DNA: TGCGCCAGCAGCTTACAGGGCCTTAGTAGAGAGACCCAGTACTTC. This codes for CASSLQGLSRETQYF. The chain joins TRBV5-1 to TRBJ2-5, with D possibly matching TRBD1 (6 bases). The V end was cut by 2 bases, the J end by 4 bases, with 15 bases between. This CDR3 spans 15 amino acids. Germline V gives CDR1 SGHRS, CDR2 YFSETQ.

The chain employs TRBV18 and TRBJ2-7, with 9 bases that match TRBD2. Unmatched junction bases numbered 5, after V lost 3 bases and J lost 2 bases. The CDR3 consists of 15 residues. Germline assignment: CDR1 KGHSH and CDR2 LQKENI. Here the CDR3 reads CASSPTGGGAYEQYF. In DNA, the CDR3 is TGTGCCAGCTCACCGACGGGCGGGGGGGCCTACGAGCAGTACTTC.

The CDR3 DNA reads as TGTGCCAGCAGGGACGGGGGGACTGAAGCTTTCTTT. It codes for CASRDGGTEAFF. The rearrangement uses TRBV7-9 and TRBJ1-1; tentatively, D is TRBD1 (5 bases). CDR1 and CDR2 (germline): SEHNR, FQNEAQ (reference sequence). With 6 bases removed from V and 5 bases from J, the gap between germline ends came to 10 bases. The CDR3 length is 12 residues.

The table lists this clonotype with a few counts. The rearrangement uses TRBV7-9 and TRBJ2-5; 12 bases align to TRBD2. Germline-derived CDR1 and CDR2 are SEHNR and FQNEAQ (reference sequence). J lost 2 bases, V lost 6 bases, and 7 bases had no gene match. The CDR3 length is 16 residues. The CDR3 sequence is CASSPAGLAGQETQYF. CDR3 sequence (DNA): TGTGCCAGCAGTCCAGCCGGACTAGCGGGACAAGAGACCCAGTACTTC.

A few counts support this clonotype. The chain is built from TRBV7-2 and TRBJ1-5, with D possibly matching TRBD1 (6 bases). Looked up from germline, CDR1 is SGHTA and CDR2 is FQGNSA. Trimming cost V 2 bases and J 5 bases, with 16 bases left between them. There are 16 residues in the CDR3. The CDR3, as DNA: TGTGCCAGCAGCTTATCCTCGACAGGTACTTATCAGCCCCAGCATTTT. Amino acids: CASSLSSTGTYQPQHF.

This clonotype was recorded at least ten times. The gene calls are TRBV6-5 and TRBJ1-5; the D is unclear. Germline assignment: CDR1 MNHEY and CDR2 SVGAGI. There are 12 residues in the CDR3. V lost 4 bases to trimming and J lost 6 bases, with 7 bases between them. The DNA for the CDR3 is TGTGCCAGCAGTTCGGGCGTTCAGCCCCAGCATTTT. Translation gives CASSSGVQPQHF.

This clonotype has just a few counts. This chain links TRBV29-1 with TRBJ2-1; 11 bases map to TRBD2. Germline CDR1 reads SQVTM; CDR2 reads ANQGSEA. V shed 7 bases, J shed 9 bases, and the junction held 11 bases outside the gene matches. This CDR3 comprises 14 residues. The CDR3: CSASVAGGRGEQFF. CDR3 bases: TGCAGCGCCAGTGTAGCGGGGGGGCGGGGTGAGCAGTTCTTC.

This clonotype was seen a handful of times. The rearrangement links TRBV7-2 to TRBJ2-5, with D tentatively TRBD2 (5 bases). There are 14 residues in the CDR3. CDR1 and CDR2 (germline): SGHTA, FQGNSA. Deletions cut 1 base from V and 3 bases from J, with 9 bases between. The CDR3 spells CASSLVTGKETQYF. Here the CDR3 DNA reads TGTGCCAGCAGCTTAGTAACGGGAAAAGAGACCCAGTACTTC.

There are many counts of this clonotype. V is TRBV5-1 and J is TRBJ1-1; TRBD1 is a possible D gene (6 bases). The germline V and J ends were trimmed by 2 bases and 0 bases, with 11 bases remaining between them. The CDR3 runs 15 residues. Germline-derived CDR1 and CDR2 are SGHRS and YFSETQ. The CDR3 DNA reads TGCGCCAGCAGCTTAGGGGGGGGCCTGAACACTGAAGCTTTCTTT. Protein: CASSLGGGLNTEAFF.

This clonotype was seen more than once but under ten times. The chain uses TRBV6-1 and TRBJ2-7; D ambiguous. Deletions cut 5 bases from V and 0 bases from J, with 8 bases between. The CDR3 runs 13 residues. Germline loops: CDR1 MNHNS, CDR2 SASEGT. This CDR3 reads CASSPQVSYEQYV. CDR3 sequence (DNA): TGTGCCAGCAGTCCTCAGGTCTCCTACGAGCAGTACGTC.

This clonotype was observed many times. The chain uses TRBV7-2 and TRBJ2-1; possibly TRBD2 for D (5 bases). Germline CDR1 reads SGHTA; CDR2 reads FQGNSA. The CDR3 sequence is 14 residues long. V gave up 1 base and J gave up 9 bases, with 13 bases separating them. As DNA, the CDR3 is TGTGCCAGCAGCTTAGAACGGACGGAGGTTGAGCAGTTCTTC. The encoded protein is CASSLERTEVEQFF.